This entry concerns a single TCR beta chain. Sequencing of TCR beta drew on CD8+ and CD4+ T cells from blood. The sample belongs to a study of CD8 T cells in Susac syndrome. RNA was extracted with the RNeasy kit, and a quantity of roughly 0.45 to 1 ug was reverse transcribed using random hexamers. Multiplex immunoSEQ PCR targeted 54 Vbeta and 13 Jbeta TCR beta segments. TCRdb fed the immunoSEQ multiplex PCR reads into MiXCR, producing one record per CDR3 protein. There are 95,000 or so distinct CDR3 sequences in the sample; 85% to 95% occur only once, and 0.32% lies in the top ten. Trimming took 7 bases from V and 5 from J; bases not matched to a gene: 11. The CDR3 loop spans 15 amino acids. CDR1 is SQVTM and CDR2 is ANQGSEA in the germline V gene.

Material: CD8+ T cells from PBMCs. This chain connects TRBV29-1 to TRBJ2-3; TRBD2 agrees at 11 bases. The receptor was isolated from a human donor in good health. CDR3 DNA sequence: TGCAGCGCTATTAGCGGGGGGGCCCGTGGAGATACGCAGTATTTT. Its translation: CSAISGGARGDTQYF.